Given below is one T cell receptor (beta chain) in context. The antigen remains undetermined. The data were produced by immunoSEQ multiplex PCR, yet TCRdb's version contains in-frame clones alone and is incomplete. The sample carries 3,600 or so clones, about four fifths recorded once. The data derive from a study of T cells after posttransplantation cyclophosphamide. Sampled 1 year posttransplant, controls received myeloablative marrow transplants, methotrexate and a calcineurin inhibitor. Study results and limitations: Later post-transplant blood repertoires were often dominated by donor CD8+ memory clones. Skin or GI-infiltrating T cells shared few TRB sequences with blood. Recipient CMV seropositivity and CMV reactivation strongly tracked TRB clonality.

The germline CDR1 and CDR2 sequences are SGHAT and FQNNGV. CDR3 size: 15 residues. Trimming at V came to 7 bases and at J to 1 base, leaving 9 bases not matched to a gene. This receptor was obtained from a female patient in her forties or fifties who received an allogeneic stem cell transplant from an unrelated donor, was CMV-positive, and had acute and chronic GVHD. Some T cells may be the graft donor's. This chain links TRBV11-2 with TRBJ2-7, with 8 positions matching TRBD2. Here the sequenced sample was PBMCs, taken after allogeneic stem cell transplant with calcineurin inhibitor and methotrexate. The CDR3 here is CASTFEAGGSYEQYF. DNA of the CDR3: TGTGCCAGCACCTTCGAGGCGGGGGGATCCTACGAGCAGTACTTC.